These 32 T cell receptor beta chains were all obtained from the same sample, sequenced in a study of vaccination and CD4 T cells after COVID-19. Scientists ran DNA taken from cultured CD4+ T cells through the Oncomine TCR Beta short-read assay for sequencing. Using its own MiXCR run on the PCR reads, TCRdb lists one record per CDR3 protein. The table has some 16,000 distinct CDR3 sequences, 45% to 55% seen once. The antigens these receptors bind are not known. Stated treatment: roughly ten-day PBMC culture with coronavirus spike peptide pools or control peptides (ViraFEST assay). Sequencing was carried out using CD4+ T cells from blood, cultured in vitro. The origin of the receptors is a human donor who had recovered from COVID-19.

The chain links TRBV19 to TRBJ1-1, with unresolved D. Germline CDR1 and CDR2: LNHDA and SQIVND (reference sequence). With 3 bases removed from V and 1 base from J, the gap between germline ends came to 12 bases. The CDR3 loop spans 15 amino acids. This CDR3 reads CASSMNGQSNTEAFF. The CDR3 DNA follows: TGTGCCAGTAGTATGAATGGGCAGTCGAACACTGAAGCTTTCTTT.

The rearrangement links TRBV5-4 to TRBJ2-7; tentatively, D is TRBD1 (7 bases). V lost 2 bases and J 7 bases, leaving 19 bases between the germline ends. This CDR3 comprises 15 residues. Germline V lookup: CDR1 SGHNT, CDR2 YYREEE (reference sequence). This CDR3 reads CASSLGGTAALEQYF. In DNA, the CDR3 is TGTGCCAGCAGCTTAGGAGGGACAGCTGCCCTGGAGCAGTACTTC.

The genes are TRBV7-2 and TRBJ1-1; D is undetermined. V was trimmed by 5 bases and J by 8 bases, leaving 18 bases between them. The CDR3 totals 14 residues. CDR1 is SGHTA, CDR2 FQGNSA, per germline. The CDR3 spells CASSRGRNSAEAFF. DNA for the CDR3: TGTGCCAGCAGCCGTGGACGGAATTCGGCAGAAGCTTTCTTT. Drawing the rest from reference TRBV7-2 and TRBJ1-1, the complete variable domain is GAGVSQSPSNKVTEKGKDVELRCDPISGHTALYWYRQSLGQGLEFLIYFQGNSAPDKSGLPSDRFSAERTGGSVSTLTIQRTQQEDSAVYLCASSRGRNSAEAFFGQGTRLTVV.

The table lists this clonotype with a count of one. The V call is TRBV4-2, the J call TRBJ2-1, with D tentatively TRBD2 (7 bases). Trimming took 3 bases from V and 4 from J, leaving 16 bases between them. Looked up from germline, CDR1 is LGHNA and CDR2 is YNFKEQ. The CDR3 is 16 amino acids. Written as DNA, the CDR3 is TGTGCCAGCAGCCATGAGGGGGACTACCGATACAATGAGCAGTTCTTC. The encoded protein is CASSHEGDYRYNEQFF.

The CDR3 sequence is CASSPGPGAGRPLHF. The CDR3 region has the DNA TGTGCCAGCAGCCCGGGACCGGGCGCCGGTAGGCCCCTCCACTTT. The V and J genes are TRBV5-4 and TRBJ1-6; D perhaps matches TRBD1 (5 bases). CDR3 length: 15 amino acids. V was cut by 4 bases and J by 13 bases, with 21 bases left in between. Germline V gene lookup returns CDR1 SGHNT and CDR2 YYREEE (reference sequence). Complete variable domain (other parts from reference TRBV5-4 and TRBJ1-6): ETGVTQSPTHLIKTRGQQVTLRCSSQSGHNTVSWYQQALGQGPQFIFQYYREEENGRGNFPPRFSGLQFPNYSSELNVNALELDDSALYLCASSPGPGAGRPLHFGNGTRLTVT.

CDR3 bases: TGTGCCAGTAACGCAGGGGGGGGTGAAGAGACCCAGTACTTC. Translating it yields CASNAGGGEETQYF. This chain connects TRBV19 to TRBJ2-5; D possibly uses TRBD1 or TRBD2 (7 bases each). CDR3 size: 14 residues. The germline V gene has CDR1 LNHDA and CDR2 SQIVND (reference sequence). Trimming shortened V by 7 bases and J by 3 bases, and 15 bases separated the two germline ends.

This chain joins TRBV5-1 and TRBJ1-6; D unresolved. V was shortened by 5 bases and J by 6 bases, with 12 bases between the two germline ends. From germline, CDR1 is SGHRS and CDR2 YFSETQ. The CDR3 is made up of 14 amino acids. The CDR3 nucleotides read TGCGCCAGCAGAGGTCAGGCACTTAATTCACCCCTCCACTTT. This sequence encodes CASRGQALNSPLHF.

The chain carries TRBV20-1 and TRBJ1-6; 11 nucleotides match TRBD1. The V and J ends lost 4 bases and 8 bases, in that order; junction bases with no gene match: 13. Germline assignment: CDR1 DFQATT and CDR2 SNEGSKA (reference sequence). The CDR3 is made up of 17 amino acids. The CDR3 region is CSATRTGGLGGDSPLHF. The CDR3 DNA reads TGCAGTGCTACAAGGACAGGGGGCTTGGGAGGGGATTCACCCCTCCACTTT.

The chain is built from TRBV27 and TRBJ1-6; 8 nucleotides line up with TRBD1. The germline V gene has CDR1 MNHEY and CDR2 SMNVEV (reference sequence). The CDR3 runs 18 residues. Trimming took 6 bases from V and 0 from J; bases not matched to a gene: 10. Here the CDR3 reads CASRILGQGSSYNSPLHF. The CDR3 DNA is TGTGCCAGCAGAATCCTCGGACAGGGAAGCTCCTATAATTCACCCCTCCACTTT.

This clonotype was counted only a few times. The chain links TRBV6-1 to TRBJ1-6; tentatively, D is TRBD1 (5 bases). Germline V gene sequence: CDR1 MNHNS, CDR2 SASEGT. This CDR3 has 13 residues. Trimming took 6 bases from V and 8 from J, leaving 11 bases between them. The CDR3 DNA follows: TGTGCCAGCAGGACAGAATCGTATTCACCCCTCCACTTT. As protein: CASRTESYSPLHF.

The V call is TRBV12-3 or TRBV12-4, the J call TRBJ1-5, with TRBD1 as a possible D gene (5 bases). Deletions cut 8 bases from V and 6 bases from J, with 20 bases between. This CDR3 is built from 15 residues. CDR3 sequence: CASARKGIGFQPQHF. CDR3 coding DNA: TGTGCCAGCGCAAGGAAGGGGATAGGTTTTCAGCCCCAGCATTTT.

The chain joins TRBV9 to TRBJ1-1, with D uncertain. CDR1 is SGDLS and CDR2 is YYNGEE in the germline V gene. The CDR3 spans 13 residues. Trimming cost V 3 bases and J 7 bases, with 13 bases left between them. The CDR3 DNA follows: TGTGCCAGCAGCGCCCGGACGGAGGGTGAAGCTTTCTTT. Its translation: CASSARTEGEAFF.

A few counts support this clonotype. The rearrangement uses TRBV30 and TRBJ2-3, with 15 bases matching TRBD2. CDR1 and CDR2 (germline): GTSNPN, SVGIG (reference sequence). The CDR3 runs 17 residues. V trimming: 1 base; J trimming: 3 bases; junction bases outside the gene matches: 5. Here the CDR3 reads CAWSAGTSGGPTDTQYF. The CDR3 region has the DNA TGTGCCTGGAGTGCCGGGACTAGCGGGGGGCCAACAGATACGCAGTATTTT. Drawing the rest from reference TRBV30 and TRBJ2-3, the complete variable domain is SQTIHQWPATLVQPVGSPLSLECTVEGTSNPNLYWYRQAAGRGLQLLFYSVGIGQISSEVPQNLSASRPQDRQFILSSKKLLLSDSGFYLCAWSAGTSGGPTDTQYFGPGTRLTVL.

The chain is built from TRBV7-6 and TRBJ2-2, with TRBD2 as a possible D gene (5 bases). Germline values: CDR1 SGHVS, CDR2 FNYEAQ. V was clipped by 8 bases and J by 7 bases, with 5 bases between them. The CDR3 totals 10 residues. As DNA, the CDR3 is TGTGCCAGCGGAGGCGGGGAGCTGTTTTTT. Its protein is CASGGGELFF.

V usage is TRBV12-3 or TRBV12-4 and J usage is TRBJ2-1; 13 positions agree with TRBD2. V was pared by 6 bases and J by 5 bases, with 7 bases of the junction left unmatched. The CDR3 is made up of 16 amino acids. The CDR3 here is CASSLTSGRINNEQFF. The CDR3 DNA sequence: TGTGCCAGCAGCCTGACTAGCGGGAGGATAAACAATGAGCAGTTCTTC.

The chain joins TRBV20-1 to TRBJ2-3; no definite D call. The CDR3 extends over 11 amino acids. V was pared by 6 bases and J by 5 bases, with 9 bases between. CDR1 and CDR2 (germline): DFQATT, SNEGSKA (reference sequence). The CDR3 coding sequence is TGCAGTGCCCCCCGAGAAGATACGCAGTATTTT. This gives the protein CSAPREDTQYF.

This clonotype came up once. This chain links TRBV7-2 with TRBJ2-5, with a tentative D call TRBD1 (6 bases). From germline, CDR1 is SGHTA and CDR2 FQGNSA. The V gene lost 5 bases and the J gene lost 1 base, with 11 bases spanning the gap. This CDR3 has 14 amino acids. CDR3 nucleotide sequence: TGTGCCAGCAGCCTTGGACAGATCCAAGAGACCCAGTACTTC. Protein: CASSLGQIQETQYF. Looking up the rest from reference TRBV7-2 and TRBJ2-5 gives the full variable domain: GAGVSQSPSNKVTEKGKDVELRCDPISGHTALYWYRQSLGQGLEFLIYFQGNSAPDKSGLPSDRFSAERTGGSVSTLTIQRTQQEDSAVYLCASSLGQIQETQYFGPGTRLLVL.

This chain uses TRBV20-1 with TRBJ2-3; 11 nucleotides agree with TRBD2. The CDR3 has 16 amino acids. V lost 5 bases, J lost 2 bases, and 9 bases stayed unmatched. Germline loops: CDR1 DFQATT, CDR2 SNEGSKA (reference sequence). CDR3 amino acids: CSASPTSGKLTDTQYF. CDR3 DNA sequence: TGCAGTGCTTCCCCGACTAGCGGGAAACTCACAGATACGCAGTATTTT.

The rearrangement uses TRBV20-1 and TRBJ2-1; D unclear. From germline, CDR1 is DFQATT and CDR2 SNEGSKA (reference sequence). The CDR3 runs to 16 residues. V lost 0 bases and J lost 0, with 12 bases in between. This CDR3 is CSARDLGGSSYNEQFF. In DNA form, the CDR3 reads TGCAGTGCTAGAGATCTCGGCGGCAGCTCCTACAATGAGCAGTTCTTC.

This chain uses TRBV4-3 with TRBJ2-1, with 7 bases aligning to TRBD2. V shed 4 bases, J shed 0 bases, and the junction held 9 bases outside the gene matches. Looked up from germline, CDR1 is LGHNA and CDR2 is YSLEER. The CDR3 is 17 amino acids. The CDR3 reads CASSPHPASGSYNEQFF. The CDR3 coding sequence is TGCGCCAGCAGCCCCCACCCAGCTAGCGGCTCCTACAATGAGCAGTTCTTC.

This clonotype was counted only a few times. V usage is TRBV27 and J usage is TRBJ1-1, with 7 bases fitting TRBD1. This CDR3 region has 15 residues. Unmatched junction bases numbered 7, after V lost 5 bases and J lost 1 base. Germline CDR1 and CDR2: MNHEY and SMNVEV (reference sequence). CDR3 DNA sequence: TGTGCCAGCAGTAACGGACAGGCCGGGAACACTGAAGCTTTCTTT. As protein: CASSNGQAGNTEAFF.

The chain joins TRBV10-1 to TRBJ2-1; tentatively, D is TRBD2 (6 bases). The CDR3 extends over 16 amino acids. Germline CDR1 WNHNN, CDR2 SYGVQD (reference sequence). V shed 2 bases and J shed 0 bases, with 11 bases lying between them. This CDR3 reads CASSEGVAASYNEQFF. The DNA for the CDR3 is TGCGCCAGCAGTGAGGGGGTAGCGGCCTCCTACAATGAGCAGTTCTTC.

The chain recombines TRBV4-1 with TRBJ1-6; a possible D gene is TRBD1 (6 bases). Germline V gene data show CDR1 as MGHRA and CDR2 as YSYEKL. The CDR3 consists of 15 residues. The ends were cut back, 5 bases at V and 7 bases at J, with 15 bases in the middle. CDR3 sequence (DNA): TGCGCCAGCAGCTCCCCCCAGGGGCGGAATTCACCCCTCCACTTT. This sequence encodes CASSSPQGRNSPLHF.

The sample holds a few counts of this clonotype. This sequence joins TRBV24-1 and TRBJ1-5; 8 bases agree with TRBD1. Losses at the gene ends were 3 bases for V and 6 bases for J; bases not matched to a gene: 6. This CDR3 comprises 15 residues. Germline loops: CDR1 KGHDR, CDR2 SFDVKD. CDR3 DNA: TGTGCCACCAGTGATGGTGGACAGGGCTCTCAGCCCCAGCATTTT. Protein sequence: CATSDGGQGSQPQHF.

This clonotype was picked up a small number of times. The rearrangement joins TRBV11-2 to TRBJ1-2, with D possibly matching TRBD1 (6 bases). Trimming stripped 5 bases from V and 0 bases from J, with 10 bases between. The length of the CDR3 is 14 residues. Germline loops: CDR1 SGHAT, CDR2 FQNNGV. Here the CDR3 reads CASSLNRANYGYTF. As DNA, the CDR3 is TGTGCCAGCAGCCTGAACAGGGCTAACTATGGCTACACCTTC.

A remark on this clonotype: Because it lacks the conserved phenylalanine or tryptophan at the end, this CDR3 is likely a read error. The rearrangement joins TRBV28 to TRBJ1-2; 9 positions agree with TRBD1. The CDR3 consists of 13 residues. From germline, CDR1 is MDHEN and CDR2 SYDVKM. Trimming took 5 bases from V and 4 from J; bases not matched to a gene: 2. The CDR3 region is CASSDRGSYGYTL. In DNA form, the CDR3 reads TGTGCCAGCAGTGACAGGGGGTCCTATGGCTACACCCTC.

This clonotype has only a few counts. V gene TRBV14 combines with J gene TRBJ1-1, with D perhaps TRBD1 (6 bases). The V and J ends lost 3 bases and 8 bases respectively, with 13 bases between them. The CDR3 runs 13 residues. The germline V gene has CDR1 SGHDN and CDR2 FVKESK. The CDR3 loop reads CASSHSRGTEAFF. The CDR3 DNA sequence: TGTGCCAGCAGCCACTCCAGAGGGACAGAAGCTTTCTTT. The full variable domain, with the rest looked up from reference TRBV14 and TRBJ1-1, is EAGVTQFPSHSVIEKGQTVTLRCDPISGHDNLYWYRRVMGKEIKFLLHFVKESKQDESGMPNNRFLAERTGGTYSTLKVQPAELEDSGVYFCASSHSRGTEAFFGQGTRLTVV.

The chain employs TRBV14 and TRBJ1-2, with unresolved D. This CDR3 is built from 13 residues. V was pared by 1 base and J by 4 bases, with 7 bases between. Germline values: CDR1 SGHDN, CDR2 FVKESK. The CDR3 protein is CASSQANSYGYTF. The CDR3 DNA reads as TGTGCCAGCAGCCAAGCTAACAGCTATGGCTACACCTTC.

The chain has TRBV14 and TRBJ2-7; a possible D gene is TRBD1 (6 bases). The CDR3 loop spans 13 amino acids. The V and J ends lost 2 bases and 7 bases respectively, with 12 bases between them. Germline V gene sequence: CDR1 SGHDN, CDR2 FVKESK. The CDR3 DNA follows: TGTGCCAGCAGCCAAAACAGGGCCGGGGAGCAGTACTTC. Its protein product is CASSQNRAGEQYF.

J is TRBJ1-1 and V is TRBV5-4, with TRBD1 matching 7 bases. The CDR3 contains 17 residues. With 4 bases clipped from V and 0 bases from J, the junction kept 12 bases outside the gene matches. Germline CDR1 is SGHNT and CDR2 is YYREEE (reference sequence). The CDR3 DNA is TGTGCCAGCAGCCCGGGACAGCTTCGGGGGGTGAACACTGAAGCTTTCTTT. Protein sequence: CASSPGQLRGVNTEAFF. The full variable domain, in which reference TRBV5-4 and TRBJ1-1 provide the parts outside the CDR3, is ETGVTQSPTHLIKTRGQQVTLRCSSQSGHNTVSWYQQALGQGPQFIFQYYREEENGRGNFPPRFSGLQFPNYSSELNVNALELDDSALYLCASSPGQLRGVNTEAFFGQGTRLTVV.

The V gene is TRBV7-2, the J gene TRBJ1-3, with no clear D. With 5 bases removed from V and 2 bases from J, the gap between germline ends came to 10 bases. Germline values: CDR1 SGHTA, CDR2 FQGNSA. The CDR3 has 14 residues. The CDR3 region has the DNA TGTGCCAGCAGCCCGATTTTGACTGGAAACACCATATATTTT. It yields the protein CASSPILTGNTIYF.

The gene calls are TRBV24-1 and TRBJ1-2; 9 nucleotides align to TRBD1. Germline-derived CDR1 and CDR2 are KGHDR and SFDVKD. The CDR3 spans 15 residues. V was pared by 3 bases and J by 7 bases, with 8 bases of the junction left unmatched. The CDR3 loop reads CATSDNTGGAGGYTF. The CDR3 DNA follows: TGTGCCACCAGTGATAACACAGGGGGCGCGGGTGGCTACACCTTC.